This T cell receptor beta chain emerged from a study of T-cell memory formation after mild COVID-19. Each CDR3 protein gets one entry after TCRdb re-called the 5' RACE reads with MiXCR. The data contain 500,000 to 550,000 distinct CDR3 sequences, roughly 20% of them singletons. The CDR3 has 14 residues. The germline V and J ends were trimmed by 5 bases and 0 bases, with 9 bases remaining between them. The chain combines TRBV12-3 or TRBV12-4 with TRBJ2-3, with D uncertain. This clonotype was obtained from an adult woman who had mild COVID-19 (a few samples of this study predate the infection). Cell type and time point are not known. The sample taken for sequencing was PBMCs or a T cell subset sorted from them (not recorded which). CDR3 nucleotides: TGTGCCAGCAGTCCGAGTTTTAGCACAGATACGCAGTATTTT. As protein: CASSPSFSTDTQYF.